A single T cell receptor beta chain is shown here with its context. As processed by the authors: Estimation of nucleated cell counts relied on the amplification of reference gene primers. The method was immunoSEQ multiplex PCR; TCRdb's version includes in-frame clones alone and lacks a portion of them. V and J calls and clone size follow that table, whereas D and trimming were derived from the DNA. In the table there are 400,000 or so clones, around 86% of which are singletons. These data originate in a study of blood T cell repertoires in COVID-19. As for the study in general: PBMCs, B-cell-depleted T cells, or T cells provided the cDNA or gDNA that made up the material.

The CDR3 is 16 residues long. The junction had 7 bases not matched to a gene; V was cut back by 3 bases and J by 7 bases. Germline CDR1 is MDHEN and CDR2 is SYDVKM. The sequencing sample was made of peripheral blood. The source is a human donor in a cohort sampled during active COVID-19. V is TRBV28 and J is TRBJ1-6, with 9 bases lining up with TRBD1. CDR3 bases: TGTGCCAGCAGTTTTGCCGGGACAGGGTCAAATTCACCCCTCCACTTT. This encodes CASSFAGTGSNSPLHF.